This T cell receptor beta chain stems from a study of blood T cell repertoires in COVID-19. Per the germline V gene, CDR1 is MNHEY and CDR2 is SVGAGI. J lost 2 bases, V lost 0 bases, and 5 bases had no gene match. The CDR3 is 16 amino acids. Sequenced by immunoSEQ multiplex PCR; TCRdb stores in-frame clones only, minus some. The sample consists of 300,000 to 350,000 clones, roughly 88% of them appearing once. The sequence was obtained from a man aged 25 to 40 who had recovered from COVID-19. Material for sequencing was PBMCs or T cells enriched from blood (not recorded which). The chain carries TRBV6-5 and TRBJ2-7; 9 positions agree with TRBD1. The CDR3 protein is CASSYSAGQGTYEQYF. CDR3 bases: TGTGCCAGCAGTTACTCGGCAGGACAGGGGACCTACGAGCAGTACTTC.